This TCR beta chain was sequenced in a study of cytomegalovirus exposure and HLA in healthy donors. The study, taken as a whole, reports: Available immune exposure information was restricted to CMV serostatus only. The analysis excluded some indistinguishable V segments, including TRBV6-2 and TRBV6-3. Most of the TCR beta V segments (in an earlier analysis) were productive either about 90% or about 30% of the time.

The PCR made use of 60 Vbeta and 13 Jbeta primers. Study processing details: In a later analysis, of 79 million or so unique beta chains, roughly 11 million appeared in at least two donors. Generated by immunoSEQ multiplex PCR, the TCRdb table keeps only in-frame clones and is missing some. V and J calls plus clone size are reproduced from that table; the DNA served to infer D and trimming. The sample holds more than 90,000 clones, approximately 70% seen once. CDR1 and CDR2 from the germline V gene are KGHSH and LQKENI. CDR3 length: 13 residues. Between the trimmed V and J ends, which lost 3 bases and 2 bases, there was a span of 7 bases. Remarks on this clone: Its cognate antigen is unknown.

This receptor was identified in a man between 50 and 59 years old in good health and CMV-seronegative. The chain couples TRBV18 to TRBJ1-2, with D perhaps matching TRBD1 (6 bases). The sequencing input was PBMCs. The CDR3 is CASSPDRNYGYTF. The DNA for the CDR3 is TGTGCCAGCTCACCCGACAGGAACTATGGCTACACCTTC.